This passage covers 13 T cell receptor beta chains from one sample sequenced in a study of T-cell memory formation after mild COVID-19. TCRdb ran MiXCR on the 5' RACE reads and lists one entry per CDR3 protein. Here the sample spans about 280,000 distinct CDR3 sequences, approximately 8% being singletons. Source material: PBMCs or a T cell subset sorted from them (not recorded which). These TCRs come from a man in his late teens or twenties who had mild COVID-19 (a few samples of this study predate the infection). Cell type and time point are not known.

The rearrangement uses TRBV7-2 and TRBJ2-7, with no clear D. The germline V gene encodes CDR1 SGHTA and CDR2 FQGNSA. The CDR3 has 15 amino acids. Between the trimmed V and J ends, which lost 1 base and 1 base, there was a span of 11 bases. The CDR3 DNA follows: TGTGCCAGCAGCTTAGTGCTCGGGCAATCCTACGAGCAGTACTTC. Translated, it gives CASSLVLGQSYEQYF. The variable domain in full, completed from reference TRBV7-2 and TRBJ2-7, reads GAGVSQSPSNKVTEKGKDVELRCDPISGHTALYWYRQSLGQGLEFLIYFQGNSAPDKSGLPSDRFSAERTGGSVSTLTIQRTQQEDSAVYLCASSLVLGQSYEQYFGPGTRLTVT.

This clonotype was observed a few times. The genes are TRBV19 and TRBJ2-1; maybe TRBD1 (5 bases). The CDR3 has 18 amino acids. V lost 3 bases and J lost 7, with 25 bases in between. In germline, CDR1 is LNHDA, CDR2 SQIVND (reference sequence). CDR3 DNA sequence: TGTGCCAGTAGTATTCCCGGTTCAGGGCCCTGGAACACGAATGAGCAGTTCTTC. Its translation is CASSIPGSGPWNTNEQFF.

The chain couples TRBV12-3 or TRBV12-4 to TRBJ1-6; tentatively, D is TRBD1 (5 bases). The CDR3 loop spans 14 amino acids. V lost 1 base to trimming and J lost 9 bases, with 10 bases between them. This CDR3 is CASSLVGAASPLHF. The CDR3 DNA sequence: TGTGCCAGCAGTTTAGTAGGGGCTGCTTCACCCCTCCACTTT.

The chain carries TRBV7-2 and TRBJ1-2; D unclear. Germline V gene sequence: CDR1 SGHTA, CDR2 FQGNSA. CDR3 length: 12 amino acids. The V gene lost 1 base and the J gene lost 8 bases, with 8 bases spanning the gap. The CDR3 loop is CASSLGVPGYTF. The DNA for the CDR3 is TGTGCCAGCAGCTTAGGGGTTCCAGGCTACACCTTC.

This clonotype showed up just a few times. CDR3: CASSTRGSGNEKLFF. CDR3 DNA: TGTGCCAGCAGCACCAGGGGGAGCGGTAATGAAAAACTGTTTTTT. The rearrangement joins TRBV7-2 to TRBJ1-4, with 7 bases fitting TRBD1. The CDR3 runs 15 residues. The V gene's germline CDR1 is SGHTA and CDR2 FQGNSA. Trimming at V came to 5 bases and at J to 4 bases, leaving 7 bases not matched to a gene.

This clonotype was detected ten times or more. The chain carries TRBV27 and TRBJ1-1; tentative D call: TRBD1 (5 bases). Per germline, CDR1 MNHEY and CDR2 SMNVEV (reference sequence). V gave up 6 bases and J gave up 10 bases, with 12 bases separating them. The CDR3 has 11 residues. CDR3 in amino acids: CASRQGMGAFF. For the CDR3, the DNA is TGTGCCAGCAGGCAGGGTATGGGAGCTTTCTTT.

V gene TRBV20-1 combines with J gene TRBJ2-1; TRBD1 matches at 10 bases. V trimming: 0 bases; J trimming: 5 bases; junction bases outside the gene matches: 4. Germline V CDR1 and CDR2: DFQATT, SNEGSKA (reference sequence). The length of the CDR3 is 15 residues. The CDR3 DNA sequence: TGCAGTGCTAGAGATATAGGACAGGGGGACAATGAGCAGTTCTTC. It encodes CSARDIGQGDNEQFF.

The genes are TRBV6-5 and TRBJ1-5; D may be TRBD1 (6 bases). Germline assignment: CDR1 MNHEY and CDR2 SVGAGI. This CDR3 region has 15 residues. V was trimmed by 6 bases and J by 0 bases, leaving 12 bases between them. CDR3 DNA: TGTGCCAGCAGGCGAACAGGGTTTAGCAATCAGCCCCAGCATTTT. Translating gives CASRRTGFSNQPQHF.

Ten or more counts support this clonotype. The V call is TRBV7-9, the J call TRBJ2-7; D may be TRBD1 (6 bases). The CDR3 runs to 16 residues. Germline CDR1 and CDR2: SEHNR and FQNEAQ (reference sequence). The V gene lost 5 bases and the J gene lost 4 bases, with 21 bases spanning the gap. The CDR3: CASSGQTAREYYEQYV. CDR3 nucleotide sequence: TGTGCCAGCAGCGGACAGACAGCCCGAGAGTATTACGAGCAGTACGTC.

This clonotype was recorded many times. The chain uses TRBV3-1 and TRBJ2-1; D is undetermined. The CDR3 spans 14 residues. Germline values: CDR1 LGHDT, CDR2 YNNKEL (reference sequence). V was trimmed by 4 bases and J by 5 bases, leaving 12 bases between them. DNA of the CDR3: TGTGCCAGCAGCCCAGGTTGGGTTCACAATGAGCAGTTCTTC. This translates into CASSPGWVHNEQFF.

This clonotype was detected only a few times. The CDR3 loop reads CASRSRGPSSYNEQFF. The CDR3 DNA sequence: TGTGCCAGCAGGTCCAGGGGACCCAGCTCCTACAATGAGCAGTTCTTC. The V and J genes are TRBV12-3 or TRBV12-4 and TRBJ2-1; the D gene is possibly TRBD1 (6 bases). There are 16 residues in the CDR3. With 6 bases removed from V and 0 bases from J, the gap between germline ends came to 15 bases.

The gene calls are TRBV6-2 or TRBV6-3 and TRBJ2-1; D might be TRBD1 (6 bases). Germline V gives CDR1 MNHEY, CDR2 SVGEGT. The CDR3 consists of 13 residues. Trimming pared 0 bases from V and 12 bases from J, leaving 12 bases between. The DNA of the CDR3 is TGTGCCAGCAGTTACTCCGCCCGAGGGGGGCAGTTCTTC. Translation gives CASSYSARGGQFF.

This clonotype was observed a few times. The chain has TRBV12-3 or TRBV12-4 and TRBJ1-5, with 10 bases matching TRBD1. J gave up 3 bases and V 5 bases, and 7 bases lay outside the gene matches. This CDR3 contains 16 residues. In DNA, the CDR3 is TGTGCCAGCAGTCCAGGGACAGGGGAATTCAATCAGCCCCAGCATTTT. It encodes CASSPGTGEFNQPQHF.